These 8 T cell receptor beta chains were all obtained from the same sample, sequenced in a study of cytomegalovirus exposure and HLA in healthy donors. The study ran its PCR with 60 Vbeta and 13 Jbeta primers. Data came from immunoSEQ multiplex PCR; TCRdb stores just in-frame clones and leaves some out. The data show about 150,000 clones, with 70% seen just once and approximately 2% held by the top ten. The sequenced sample was PBMCs. The receptors stem from a woman aged 60-75 years in good health and CMV-seropositive.

This clone was seen a few times. Other DNA sequences of this sample code for an identical CDR3. The chain combines TRBV6-5 with TRBJ2-7, with D possibly matching TRBD2 (6 bases). V lost 2 bases and J 2 bases, leaving 10 bases between the germline ends. The CDR3 contains 14 residues. Germline CDR1 MNHEY, CDR2 SVGAGI. The CDR3 nucleotides are TGTGCCAGCAGTTACGCGGCGGGAACCTACGAGCAGTACTTC. Protein: CASSYAAGTYEQYF.

The chain is built from TRBV4-1 and TRBJ2-7; 11 positions match TRBD2. This CDR3 has 16 residues. Germline V CDR1 and CDR2: MGHRA, YSYEKL. Germline trimming cut 0 bases from V and 5 bases from J; bases unmatched to any gene: 6. CDR3 nucleotide sequence: TGCGCCAGCAGCCAAGATCGGGCTAGCGGGAGGAACGAGCAGTACTTC. Encoded protein: CASSQDRASGRNEQYF.

This clone occurred a few times. The rearrangement joins TRBV5-1 to TRBJ2-1; 12 positions agree with TRBD1. Looked up from germline, CDR1 is SGHRS and CDR2 is YFSETQ. With 3 bases clipped from V and 14 bases from J, the junction kept 12 bases outside the gene matches. The CDR3 runs 15 residues. In DNA, the CDR3 is TGCGCCAGCAGCTCCGGGACAGGGGGCGACTCATTGAAGTTCTTC. It is translated as CASSSGTGGDSLKFF. The full variable domain, with the rest looked up from reference TRBV5-1 and TRBJ2-1, is KAGVTQTPRYLIKTRGQQVTLSCSPISGHRSVSWYQQTPGQGLQFLFEYFSETQRNKGNFPGRFSGRQFSNSRSEMNVSTLELGDSALYLCASSSGTGGDSLKFFGPGTRLTVL.

This sequence joins TRBV5-1 and TRBJ2-7; 10 bases align to TRBD1. Germline CDR1 SGHRS, CDR2 YFSETQ. Trimming removed 7 bases from V and 3 bases from J; junction bases left unmatched: 10. The CDR3 runs 15 residues. CDR3 DNA: TGCGCCAGCCGGCGCCCGGGACAGGGGAGCTACGAGCAGTACTTC. Its translation: CASRRPGQGSYEQYF.

V and J are TRBV11-2 and TRBJ2-5; unclear D gene. The CDR3 covers 13 residues. Trimming removed 5 bases from V and 7 bases from J, with 14 bases in between. CDR1 and CDR2 (germline): SGHAT, FQNNGV. The CDR3 loop is CASSPLVTSTQYF. As DNA, the CDR3 is TGTGCCAGCAGCCCATTGGTGACTTCGACCCAGTACTTC.

V usage is TRBV2 and J usage is TRBJ2-1; no definite D call. This CDR3 region has 15 residues. Germline V gene sequence: CDR1 SNHLY, CDR2 FYNNEI. Trimming cost V 7 bases and J 0 bases, with 13 bases left between them. CDR3 DNA: TGTGCCAGCACCACGGAGAGTTCCTCCTACAATGAGCAGTTCTTC. This encodes CASTTESSSYNEQFF. Full variable domain (missing parts from reference TRBV2 and TRBJ2-1): EPEVTQTPSHQVTQMGQEVILRCVPISNHLYFYWYRQILGQKVEFLVSFYNNEISEKSEIFDDQFSVERPDGSNFTLKIRSTKLEDSAMYFCASTTESSSYNEQFFGPGTRLTVL.

The genes are TRBV28 and TRBJ2-5, with 8 bases identical to TRBD1. The DNA end is more similar to TRBJ2-7, so the J call may be wrong. This CDR3 is 15 amino acids long. Germline CDR1 reads MDHEN; CDR2 reads SYDVKM. CDR3 coding DNA: TGTGCCAGCAGTTTATCAGTACAGGGGGTGGGCGAGCAGTACTTC. Translated, it gives CASSLSVQGVGEQYF.

The chain is built from TRBV7-2 and TRBJ2-2, with 10 nucleotides matching TRBD2. The V and J ends lost 5 bases and 5 bases, in that order; junction bases with no gene match: 11. Germline-derived CDR1 and CDR2 are SGHTA and FQGNSA. The CDR3 contains 17 residues. CDR3 protein: CASSPSGTSVVTGELFF. CDR3 nucleotides: TGTGCCAGCAGCCCGTCTGGGACTAGCGTAGTGACCGGGGAGCTGTTTTTT.